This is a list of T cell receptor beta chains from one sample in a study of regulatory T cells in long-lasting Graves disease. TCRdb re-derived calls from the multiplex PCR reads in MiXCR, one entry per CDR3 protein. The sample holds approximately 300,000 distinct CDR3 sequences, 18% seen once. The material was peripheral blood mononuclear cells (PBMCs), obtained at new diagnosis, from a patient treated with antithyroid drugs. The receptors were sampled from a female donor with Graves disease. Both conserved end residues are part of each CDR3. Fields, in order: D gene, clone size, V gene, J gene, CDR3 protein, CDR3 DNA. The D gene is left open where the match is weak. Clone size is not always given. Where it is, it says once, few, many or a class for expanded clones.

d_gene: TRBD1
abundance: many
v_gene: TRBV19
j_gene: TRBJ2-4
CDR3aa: CASSNRQGANSAKNIQYF
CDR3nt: TGTGCCAGTAGCAATCGACAGGGGGCTAATTCTGCCAAAAACATTCAGTACTTC

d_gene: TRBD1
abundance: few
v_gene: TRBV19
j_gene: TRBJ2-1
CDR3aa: CASSFTGTGRYEQFF
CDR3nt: TGTGCCAGTAGCTTTACCGGGACAGGGCGGTATGAGCAGTTCTTC

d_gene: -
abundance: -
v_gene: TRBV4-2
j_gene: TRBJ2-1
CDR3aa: CAGSTRDYNEQFF
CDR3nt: TGTGCCGGCAGCACTCGGGACTACAATGAGCAGTTCTTC

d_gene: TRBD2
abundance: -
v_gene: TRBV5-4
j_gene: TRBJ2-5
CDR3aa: CASSPSILAGGTQYF
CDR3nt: TGTGCCAGCAGCCCATCTATACTAGCGGGAGGGACCCAGTACTTC

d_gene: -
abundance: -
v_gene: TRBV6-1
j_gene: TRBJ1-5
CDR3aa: CASSQGSSTGRWGYINQPQHF
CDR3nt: TGTGCCAGCAGCCAAGGGTCTAGTACAGGGCGGTGGGGTTATATCAATCAGCCCCAGCATTTT

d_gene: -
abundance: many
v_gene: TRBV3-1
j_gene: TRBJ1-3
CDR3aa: CASSYTVRGNTIYF
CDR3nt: TGTGCCAGCAGCTACACGGTGAGAGGAAACACCATATATTTT

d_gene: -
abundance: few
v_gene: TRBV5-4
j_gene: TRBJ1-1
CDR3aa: CASSLAGRQNTEAFF
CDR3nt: TGTGCCAGCAGCTTGGCCGGACGGCAGAACACTGAAGCTTTCTTT

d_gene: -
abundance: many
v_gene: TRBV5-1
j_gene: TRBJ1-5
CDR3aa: CASSPTDSLNQPQHF
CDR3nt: TGCGCCAGCAGCCCAACAGACAGTCTGAATCAGCCCCAGCATTTT

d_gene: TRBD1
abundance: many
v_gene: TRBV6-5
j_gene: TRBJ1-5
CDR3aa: CASSYSAGGGNQPQHF
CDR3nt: TGTGCCAGCAGTTACTCGGCAGGGGGGGGCAATCAGCCCCAGCATTTT

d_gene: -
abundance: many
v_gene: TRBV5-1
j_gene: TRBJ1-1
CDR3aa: CASSITGRKNTEAFF
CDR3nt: TGCGCCAGCAGCATTACTGGACGGAAGAACACTGAAGCTTTCTTT

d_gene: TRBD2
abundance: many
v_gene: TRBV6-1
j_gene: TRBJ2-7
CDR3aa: CASSGTSGKALYEQYF
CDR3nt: TGTGCCAGCAGCGGGACTAGCGGGAAGGCGTTATACGAGCAGTACTTC

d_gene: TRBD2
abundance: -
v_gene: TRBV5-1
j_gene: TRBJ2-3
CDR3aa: CASSTSLGSGGGPKADTQYF
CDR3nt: TGCGCCAGCAGCACCTCCCTGGGCTCGGGGGGAGGGCCCAAGGCGGATACGCAGTATTTT

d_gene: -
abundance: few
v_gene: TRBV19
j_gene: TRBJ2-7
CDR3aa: CATQGETIEQYF
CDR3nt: TGTGCCACCCAGGGCGAGACTATCGAGCAGTACTTC

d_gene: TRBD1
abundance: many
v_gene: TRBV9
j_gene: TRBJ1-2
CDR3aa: CASSVGGQGDYGYTF
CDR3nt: TGTGCCAGCAGCGTAGGGGGACAGGGGGACTATGGCTACACCTTC

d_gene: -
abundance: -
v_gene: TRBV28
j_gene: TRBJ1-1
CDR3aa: CASSRPNDSEAFF
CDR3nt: TGTGCCAGCAGCCGCCCTAACGACTCTGAAGCTTTCTTT